This TCR beta chain originates from a study of CD8 T cells in ankylosing spondylitis. TCRdb reprocessed the 5' RACE reads via MiXCR and lists one record per CDR3 protein. Among 150,000 to 200,000 distinct CDR3 sequences, around 10% were seen once, and the ten largest hold 29%. This clonotype came up a few times. What it binds is not known. This CDR3 spans 15 amino acids. The V gene's germline CDR1 is MNHEY and CDR2 SMNVEV (reference sequence). V was shortened by 7 bases and J by 4 bases, with 16 bases between the two germline ends. Points from the study as a whole: CD8+ by phenotype, disease-linked clones were relatively rare in peripheral blood. The authors reported significant enrichment of disease-linked clones in matched ankylosing spondylitis synovial fluid.

The sample comprised blood, either unsorted or a sorted T cell fraction (not recorded which). The TCR sequence derives from a male donor with ankylosing spondylitis or in good health (not recorded which). The chain carries TRBV27 and TRBJ2-2; weak D call: TRBD1 (6 bases). CDR3 sequence (DNA): TGTGCCAGCACCCGAAATTTGGGGGCCACCGGGGAGCTGTTTTTT. Encoded protein: CASTRNLGATGELFF.